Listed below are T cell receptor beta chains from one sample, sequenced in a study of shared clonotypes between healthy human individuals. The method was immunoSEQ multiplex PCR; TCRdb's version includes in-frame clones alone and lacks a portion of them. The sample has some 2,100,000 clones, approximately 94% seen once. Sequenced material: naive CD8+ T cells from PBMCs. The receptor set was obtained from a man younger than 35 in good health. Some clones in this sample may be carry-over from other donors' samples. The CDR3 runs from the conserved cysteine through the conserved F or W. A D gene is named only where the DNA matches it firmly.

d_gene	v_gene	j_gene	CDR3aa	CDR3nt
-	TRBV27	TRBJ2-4	CASRPVRDILNIQYF	TGTGCCAGCAGACCGGTCCGGGACATACTAAACATTCAGTACTTC
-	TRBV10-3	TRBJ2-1	CAISESSSSSYNEQFF	TGTGCCATCAGTGAGTCATCGAGTAGCTCCTACAATGAGCAGTTCTTC
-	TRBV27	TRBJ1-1	CASSFAKARGTEAFF	TGTGCCAGCAGTTTCGCCAAGGCCCGGGGGACTGAAGCTTTCTTT
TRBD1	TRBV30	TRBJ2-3	CAWSWGDRVSTDTQYF	TGTGCCTGGAGTTGGGGAGACAGGGTGTCGACAGATACGCAGTATTTT
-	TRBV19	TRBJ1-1	CASSGGSRILMNTEAFF	TGTGCCAGTTCCGGGGGCTCACGGATACTTATGAACACTGAAGCTTTCTTT
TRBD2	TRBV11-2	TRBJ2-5	CASSFGTSGLLQETQYF	TGTGCCAGCAGCTTCGGGACTAGCGGGCTCCTTCAAGAGACCCAGTACTTC
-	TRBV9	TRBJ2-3	CASSAHGGAPDTQYF	TGTGCCAGCAGCGCCCACGGCGGAGCGCCAGATACGCAGTATTTT
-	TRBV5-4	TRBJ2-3	CASSSGRTDTDTQYF	TGTGCCAGCAGCTCAGGACGTACGGACACAGATACGCAGTATTTT
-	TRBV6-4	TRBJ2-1	CASSQWDTPEDEQFF	TGTGCCAGCAGCCAATGGGATACCCCTGAGGATGAGCAGTTCTTC
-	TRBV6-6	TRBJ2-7	CASSSQTELSYEQYF	TGTGCCAGCAGTTCTCAGACCGAGCTCTCCTACGAGCAGTACTTC
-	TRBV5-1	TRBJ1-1	CASSLAGGQAGTEAFF	TGCGCCAGCAGCTTGGCCGGAGGACAAGCGGGAACTGAAGCTTTCTTT
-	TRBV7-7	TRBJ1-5	CASSLDLDQPQHF	TGTGCCAGCAGCTTAGATTTGGATCAGCCCCAGCATTTT
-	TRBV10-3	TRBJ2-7	CAISESGGTGYEQYF	TGTGCCATCAGTGAGTCCGGCGGGACTGGTTACGAGCAGTACTTC